The source of this TCR beta chain is a study of T cell responses to AZD1222 COVID-19 vaccine. CDR1 is SEHNR and CDR2 is FQNEAQ in the germline V gene (reference sequence). The germline V and J ends were trimmed by 0 bases and 6 bases, with 12 bases remaining between them. The CDR3 length is 15 residues. Method: immunoSEQ multiplex PCR; TCRdb's copy keeps in-frame clones and lacks some. The data contain about 93,000 clones, over 70% of them singletons. This chain joins TRBV7-9 and TRBJ2-1, with D unresolved. The starting material was peripheral blood, obtained on day 0 of AZD1222 vaccination. The sequence derives from an adult in good health. The CDR3 loop is CASSLAISSINEQFF. The CDR3 DNA reads TGTGCCAGCAGCTTAGCGATCAGTAGCATCAATGAGCAGTTCTTC.